This T cell receptor (beta chain) emerged from a study of blood T cell repertoires in COVID-19. Background on the study: Samples of COVID-19 (acute and convalescent) were obtained from the United States, Italy and Spain. From T cells, B-cell-depleted T cells, or PBMCs came the material, which was cDNA or gDNA.

How the authors handled the data: Reference gene primers were amplified, and this amplification served to estimate nucleated cell counts. Data came from immunoSEQ multiplex PCR; TCRdb stores just in-frame clones and leaves some out. The DNA was the basis for D and trimming; V, J and clone size are from that table. The data hold roughly 220,000 clones, with around nine tenths observed a single time. This CDR3 spans 18 amino acids. Losses at the gene ends were 4 bases for V and 3 bases for J; bases not matched to a gene: 17. Germline loops: CDR1 SGDLS, CDR2 YYNGEE. Specimen: peripheral blood. The V and J genes are TRBV9 and TRBJ2-7, with 9 bases matching TRBD1. This receptor was taken from a man aged 60 to 69 with acute or convalescent COVID-19. Here the CDR3 DNA reads TGTGCCAGCAGCCGACACCCTCCGGGACAGGGATCCGACTACGAGCAGTACTTC. Its translation: CASSRHPPGQGSDYEQYF. Using reference TRBV9 and TRBJ2-7 for the parts outside the CDR3, the full variable domain is DSGVTQTPKHLITATGQRVTLRCSPRSGDLSVYWYQQSLDQGLQFLIQYYNGEERAKGNILERFSAQQFPDLHSELNLSSLELGDSALYFCASSRHPPGQGSDYEQYFGPGTRLTVT.